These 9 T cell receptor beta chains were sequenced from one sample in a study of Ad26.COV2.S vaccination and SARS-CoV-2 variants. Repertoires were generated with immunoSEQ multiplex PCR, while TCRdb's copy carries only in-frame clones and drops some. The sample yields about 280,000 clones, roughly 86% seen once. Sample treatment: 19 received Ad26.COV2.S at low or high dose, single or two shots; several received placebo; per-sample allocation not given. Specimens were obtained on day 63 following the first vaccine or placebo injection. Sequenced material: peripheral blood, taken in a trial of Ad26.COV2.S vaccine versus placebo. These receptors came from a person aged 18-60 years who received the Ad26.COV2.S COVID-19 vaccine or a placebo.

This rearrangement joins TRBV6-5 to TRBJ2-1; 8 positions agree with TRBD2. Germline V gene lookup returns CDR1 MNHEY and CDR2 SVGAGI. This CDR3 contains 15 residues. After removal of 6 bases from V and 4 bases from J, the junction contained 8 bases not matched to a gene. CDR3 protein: CASRRNSGEYNEQFF. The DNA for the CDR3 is TGTGCCAGCAGACGAAATAGCGGGGAGTACAATGAGCAGTTCTTC.

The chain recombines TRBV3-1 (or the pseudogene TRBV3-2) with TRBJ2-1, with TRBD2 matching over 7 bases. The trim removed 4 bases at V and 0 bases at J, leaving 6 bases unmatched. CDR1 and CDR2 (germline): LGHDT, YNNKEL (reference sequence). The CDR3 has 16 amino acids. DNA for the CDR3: TGTGCCAGCAGCCCGGGACTACCCACCTCCTACAATGAGCAGTTCTTC. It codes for CASSPGLPTSYNEQFF.

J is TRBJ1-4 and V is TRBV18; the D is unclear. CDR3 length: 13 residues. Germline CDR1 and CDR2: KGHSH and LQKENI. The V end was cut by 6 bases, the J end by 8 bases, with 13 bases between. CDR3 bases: TGTGCCAGCTCCCCCCAGGATCGGGAAAAACTGTTTTTT. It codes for CASSPQDREKLFF.

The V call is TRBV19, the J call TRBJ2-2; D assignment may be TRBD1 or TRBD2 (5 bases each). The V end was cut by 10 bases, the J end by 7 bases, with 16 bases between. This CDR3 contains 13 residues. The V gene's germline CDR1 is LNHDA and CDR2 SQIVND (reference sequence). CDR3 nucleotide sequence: TGTGCCACGACCAGGGACCCCGACGGGGAGCTGTTTTTT. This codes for CATTRDPDGELFF.

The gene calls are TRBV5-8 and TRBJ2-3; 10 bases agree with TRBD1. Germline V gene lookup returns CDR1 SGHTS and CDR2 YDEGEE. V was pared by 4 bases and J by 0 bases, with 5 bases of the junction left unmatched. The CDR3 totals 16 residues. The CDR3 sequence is CASSQGDRGSTDTQYF. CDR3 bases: TGTGCCAGCAGCCAAGGGGACAGGGGAAGCACAGATACGCAGTATTTT.

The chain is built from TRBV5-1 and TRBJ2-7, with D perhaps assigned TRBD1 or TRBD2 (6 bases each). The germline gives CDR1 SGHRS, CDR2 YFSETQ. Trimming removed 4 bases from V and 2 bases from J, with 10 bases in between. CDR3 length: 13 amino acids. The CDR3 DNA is TGCGCCAGCAGCCCGGGGGACACCTACGAGCAGTACTTC. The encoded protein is CASSPGDTYEQYF.

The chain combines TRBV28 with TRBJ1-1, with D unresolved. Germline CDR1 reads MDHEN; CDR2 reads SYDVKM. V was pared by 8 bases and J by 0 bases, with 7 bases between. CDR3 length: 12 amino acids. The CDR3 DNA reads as TGTGCCAGCTCCCCACTGAACACTGAAGCTTTCTTT. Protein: CASSPLNTEAFF.

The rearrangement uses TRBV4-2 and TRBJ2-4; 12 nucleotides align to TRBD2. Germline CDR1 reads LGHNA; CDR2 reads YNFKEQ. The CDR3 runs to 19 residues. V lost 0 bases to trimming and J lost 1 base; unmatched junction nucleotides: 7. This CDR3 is CASSQEGLAGGLAKNIQYF. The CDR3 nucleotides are TGTGCCAGCAGCCAAGAAGGTCTAGCGGGAGGGTTGGCCAAAAACATTCAGTACTTC.

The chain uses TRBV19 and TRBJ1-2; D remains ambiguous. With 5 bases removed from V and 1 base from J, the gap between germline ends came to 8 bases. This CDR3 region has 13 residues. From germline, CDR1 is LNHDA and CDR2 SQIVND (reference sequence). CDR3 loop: CASSLGNNYGYTF. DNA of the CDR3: TGTGCCAGTAGTCTGGGGAATAACTATGGCTACACCTTC.